This TCR beta chain was profiled in a study of Ad26.COV2.S vaccination and SARS-CoV-2 variants. Concerning this clone itself: Its antigen is currently unknown.

Study results and limitations: The analyses of TCR breadth and depth may have understated the size of total T cell responses. Spike-specific TCR breadth ran higher among vaccine recipients than placebo recipients.

Clones were sequenced by immunoSEQ multiplex PCR, and TCRdb holds only the in-frame ones, with some missing. The sample holds over 110,000 clones, 86% seen once. Per the germline V gene, CDR1 is MNHEY and CDR2 is SMNVEV (reference sequence). The CDR3 is 14 residues long. The chain joins TRBV27 to TRBJ1-3; D is perhaps TRBD1 (6 bases). This TCR came from a human donor who had recovered from COVID-19. Sequences were derived from peripheral blood, sampled after recovery from COVID-19. The CDR3 region is CASRGLGSGNTIYF. The CDR3 bases are TGTGCGAGCCGGGGGCTCGGCTCTGGAAACACCATATATTTT.